The source of this T cell receptor (beta chain) is a study of blood T cell repertoires in COVID-19. Study at large: The samples span acute and convalescent COVID-19 from the United States, Italy and Spain.

The CDR3 covers 15 residues. Germline V gene sequence: CDR1 MNHEY, CDR2 SVGAGI. Trimming pared 0 bases from V and 0 bases from J, leaving 8 bases between. This clone appeared once. Study processing details: Estimated nucleated cell counts came from reference gene primer amplification. Clones were read by immunoSEQ multiplex PCR, and TCRdb kept only the in-frame ones, dropping some. The DNA was the basis for D and trimming; V, J and clone size are from that table. The table records around 170,000 clones, around 90% of them present only once. The clonotype originates from a man aged 55 to 70 with COVID-19, enrolled during active disease. This chain connects TRBV6-5 to TRBJ1-1; D unresolved. Sequencing input: peripheral blood. CDR3 sequence: CASSYSSRMNTEAFF. DNA of the CDR3: TGTGCCAGCAGTTACTCGTCCAGAATGAACACTGAAGCTTTCTTT.